Sequencing of this T cell receptor beta chain was carried out in a study of PD-1 blockade in mismatch repair-deficient tumors. As for the study in general: Enrolled about 2012-2016, patients had progressing, pretreated mismatch repair-deficient cancers of over nine types. Overall study results and limits: After pembrolizumab, tumor-resident clones rose rapidly, then generally contracted before radiologic responses.

All patients were mismatch repair deficient, assessed by either PCR or immunohistochemistry. TCRs were sequenced from three patients responding to pembrolizumab. Assay used: immunoSEQ multiplex PCR; TCRdb lists only in-frame clones, some missing. The sample lists around 120,000 clones; about 86% were seen once. Trimming removed 4 bases from V and 4 bases from J, with 8 bases in between. Germline-derived CDR1 and CDR2 are SQVTM and ANQGSEA. The CDR3 length is 11 residues. Concerning this clone itself: No antigen is known for it.

V usage is TRBV29-1 and J usage is TRBJ2-7; the D call may be TRBD1 or TRBD2 (5 bases each). The specimen was peripheral blood, collected 44 weeks after starting pembrolizumab. The TCR originated in an adult with mismatch repair-deficient cancer. The CDR3 loop is CSVGGLYEQYF. The CDR3 DNA reads as TGCAGCGTTGGGGGGTTGTACGAGCAGTACTTC.